This T cell receptor beta chain was sequenced for a study of blood T cell repertoires in COVID-19. Study-wide context: PBMCs, B-cell-depleted T cells, or T cells provided the cDNA or gDNA that made up the material.

The method was immunoSEQ multiplex PCR; TCRdb's version includes in-frame clones alone and lacks a portion of them. This sample has over 150,000 clones, with 80% to 90% found just once. The junction had 5 bases not matched to a gene; V was cut back by 0 bases and J by 7 bases. CDR1 and CDR2 from the germline V gene are GTSNPN and SVGIG (reference sequence). This CDR3 is 14 amino acids long. Sequencing used PBMCs or T cells enriched from blood (not recorded which). The rearrangement uses TRBV30 and TRBJ2-7, with 11 bases fitting TRBD2. The TCR comes from a woman aged 18-29 years who had recovered from COVID-19. In DNA, the CDR3 is TGTGCCTGGAGTGTCTTACTAGCGGGAGTTGAGCAGTACTTC. The encoded protein is CAWSVLLAGVEQYF.